These 9 T cell receptor beta chains were all obtained from the same sample, sequenced in a study of T-cell memory formation after mild COVID-19. TCRdb re-called the 5' RACE reads with MiXCR, one entry per CDR3 protein. The table has more than 85,000 distinct CDR3 sequences, 8.5% to 14% seen once; the top ten hold approximately 40%. Sequenced material: PBMCs or a T cell subset sorted from them (not recorded which). The receptor set was obtained from a man in his late teens or twenties who had mild COVID-19 (a few samples of this study predate the infection). Cell type and time point are not known.

The chain has TRBV4-2 and TRBJ1-2; D is uncertain. From germline, CDR1 is LGHNA and CDR2 YNFKEQ. The V and J ends lost 1 base and 6 bases respectively, with 12 bases between them. The CDR3 is made up of 14 amino acids. The CDR3 coding sequence is TGTGCCAGCAGCCAAGTTCGGGCAGGAGATGGCTACACCTTC. Translating gives CASSQVRAGDGYTF.

The sample holds many counts of this clonotype. The chain uses TRBV6-5 and TRBJ1-1; D remains unclear. The CDR3 consists of 13 residues. Germline CDR1 is MNHEY and CDR2 is SVGAGI. V dropped 2 bases and J dropped 4 bases, with 8 bases sitting between them. The chain's CDR3 is CASSYRPSTEAFF. As DNA, the CDR3 is TGTGCCAGCAGTTACCGTCCCAGCACTGAAGCTTTCTTT.

The chain has TRBV29-1 and TRBJ1-2; 9 bases match TRBD1. Germline V gives CDR1 SQVTM, CDR2 ANQGSEA. V lost 4 bases, J lost 2 bases, and 2 bases stayed unmatched. The CDR3 loop spans 13 amino acids. The CDR3 is CSVVGQGNYGYTF. The DNA of the CDR3 is TGCAGCGTTGTCGGACAGGGGAACTATGGCTACACCTTC.

This clonotype came up many times. The gene calls are TRBV7-8 and TRBJ2-1; D is perhaps TRBD1 or TRBD2 (5 bases each). Germline CDR1 SGHVS, CDR2 FQNEAQ. The ends were cut back, 2 bases at V and 6 bases at J, with 20 bases in the middle. The CDR3 extends over 17 amino acids. CDR3 protein: CASSLFFIGTPGNEQFF. CDR3 DNA sequence: TGTGCCAGCAGCTTATTCTTTATTGGGACCCCCGGCAATGAGCAGTTCTTC.

This clonotype was seen more than once but under ten times. CDR3 coding DNA: TGTGCCACCAGTGGTGGGGGCCGCGATGAGCAGTTCTTC. This gives the protein CATSGGGRDEQFF. The chain couples TRBV24-1 to TRBJ2-1; maybe TRBD1 (6 bases). CDR1 and CDR2 (germline): KGHDR, SFDVKD. This CDR3 region has 13 residues. The V gene lost 5 bases and the J gene lost 8 bases, with 12 bases spanning the gap.

This clonotype has a handful of counts. This chain links TRBV5-5 with TRBJ2-1, with 7 bases aligning to TRBD1. The junction had 9 bases not matched to a gene; V was cut back by 5 bases and J by 1 base. The CDR3 sequence is 16 residues long. Germline V gene data show CDR1 as SGHKS and CDR2 as YYEKEE (reference sequence). The CDR3 DNA follows: TGTGCCAGCAGTCCTGACAGACAGGGATCCTACAATGAGCAGTTCTTC. Translated, it gives CASSPDRQGSYNEQFF.

This clonotype has only a few counts. CDR3 bases: TGTGCCAGCAGCGTAGACACAGGGGGTACTGGAAACACCATATATTTT. Its protein is CASSVDTGGTGNTIYF. The chain joins TRBV9 to TRBJ1-3, with 8 bases identical to TRBD1. V gave up 0 bases and J gave up 2 bases; unmatched junction bases: 4. Per germline, CDR1 SGDLS and CDR2 YYNGEE. CDR3 length: 16 residues.

The chain uses TRBV10-3 and TRBJ2-7; unclear D gene. Per the germline V gene, CDR1 is ENHRY and CDR2 is SYGVKD. The CDR3 extends over 13 amino acids. Trimming left V 0 bases short and J 3 bases short, with 6 bases between. CDR3 loop: CAISESTGYEQYF. CDR3 nucleotides: TGTGCCATCAGTGAGTCGACGGGCTACGAGCAGTACTTC.

This clonotype appeared a few times. The gene calls are TRBV7-8 and TRBJ2-1, with 8 positions matching TRBD1. The V gene's germline CDR1 is SGHVS and CDR2 FQNEAQ. V was clipped by 3 bases and J by 4 bases; unmatched bases: 5. CDR3 length: 15 residues. The CDR3 loop is CASSLEGTGYNEQFF. The DNA for the CDR3 is TGTGCCAGCAGCTTGGAGGGGACAGGATACAATGAGCAGTTCTTC. The whole variable domain, remainder taken from reference TRBV7-8 and TRBJ2-1, is GAGVSQSPRYKVAKRGQDVALRCDPISGHVSLFWYQQALGQGPEFLTYFQNEAQLDKSGLPSDRFFAERPEGSVSTLKIQRTQQEDSAVYLCASSLEGTGYNEQFFGPGTRLTVL.